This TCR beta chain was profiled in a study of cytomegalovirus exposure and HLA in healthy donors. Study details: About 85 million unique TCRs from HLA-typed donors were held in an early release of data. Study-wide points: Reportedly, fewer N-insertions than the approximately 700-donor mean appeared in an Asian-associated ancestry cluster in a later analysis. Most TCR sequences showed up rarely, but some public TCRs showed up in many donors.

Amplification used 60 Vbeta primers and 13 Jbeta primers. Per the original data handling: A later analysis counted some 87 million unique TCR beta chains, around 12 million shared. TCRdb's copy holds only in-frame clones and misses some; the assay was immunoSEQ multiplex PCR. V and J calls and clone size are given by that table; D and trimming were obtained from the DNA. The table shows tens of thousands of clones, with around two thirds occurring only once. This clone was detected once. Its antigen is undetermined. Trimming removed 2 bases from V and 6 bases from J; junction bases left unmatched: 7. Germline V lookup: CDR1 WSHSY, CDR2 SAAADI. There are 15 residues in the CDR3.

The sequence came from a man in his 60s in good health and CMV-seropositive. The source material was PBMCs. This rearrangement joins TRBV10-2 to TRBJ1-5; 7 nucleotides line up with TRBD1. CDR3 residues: CASSERMTGLQPQHF. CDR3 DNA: TGCGCCAGCAGTGAGCGGATGACAGGGCTTCAGCCCCAGCATTTT.